This T cell receptor beta chain was found in a study of blood T cells in healthy people across ages (dated by TCRdb to between 2014 and 2016). In the study overall: In model experiments, roughly one uniquely barcoded TCR beta cDNA molecule per two T cells was captured by template switching. Age-related changes in TCR beta repertoire diversity were measured in the study by deep sequencing normalized with unique cDNA molecular identifiers. For two donors (one aged 18 to 30 and one aged 80 or older), the study analyzed two additional independent replicas of 1 million unique cDNA reads from the same blood draw. Four age groups were formed from the donors: young (average 16 years), middle-aged (approximately 40), aged (around 68) and long-lived (about 80). To avoid experimental bias, donors of different ages were spread randomly across the sequencing lanes.

The CDR3 numbers 11 residues from cysteine through phenylalanine. Only the CDR3 DNA stays, 33 bases, in frame from base 1. Compared with germline, V lacks 7 bases and J lacks 5 bases; bases without a gene match: 2. For CDR1 and CDR2, the germline V gene lists SGHRS and YFSETQ. The library came from 5' RACE. Sequenced using an Illumina HiSeq 2500. The second PCR ran for about 6 to 12 cycles and used a J-beta primer mix along with a sample-barcoded 5' primer. A template-switch 5' adaptor carrying 12 random nucleotides introduced a unique molecular identifier onto each TCR beta cDNA molecule. At least 2.5 million CDR3-containing paired-end reads were obtained from each sample. First-strand cDNA synthesis was performed from all RNA using the Mint cDNA synthesis kit, with priming by a TRBC-specific oligonucleotide. All cDNA was treated with uracil-DNA glycosylase and then went through a first 18-cycle PCR with the universal primers M1SS and BC2_uni_R. The study's processing was this. For normalization, 1 million high-quality reads, each with a distinct molecular identifier, were randomly selected from each sample. Reads sharing molecular identifiers were discarded rather than binned into consensus sequences. MiTCR, set to a Q25 quality threshold and the strictest error-elimination algorithm, was used for CDR3 identification, clonotype clustering and error correction. A nonparametric unseen species model with Euler transformation was used to estimate a lower bound on total TCR beta diversity. Clones were called with MiXCR by TCRdb after fastp trimmed the public reads at Q25, and only in-frame beta chains were retained. Rows are combined by CDR3 protein, so each entry shows the most common genes and DNA. In this record, the V and J calls reflect TCRdb's handling and not the investigators' own analysis. The sample records 1.5 million to 1.8 million distinct CDR3 sequences, 35% to 45% of which are singletons. The ten largest clones add up to roughly 3.7% of the sample.

Donors were 30 to 45 systemically healthy Caucasian individuals from Russia aged roughly 6 to 90 years. Ten milliliters of peripheral blood were drawn from each donor into EDTA-treated Vacutainer tubes. Ficoll-Paque density-gradient centrifugation was used to isolate PBMCs, with at least 7 million per sample. Total RNA, at least 5 micrograms per sample, was extracted from PBMCs with Trizol reagent. The percentages of naive CD45RAhigh/CD27high T cells were determined by flow cytometry on a PBMC aliquot from every donor. Here is what the overall study found, with its caveats: Because donor CMV infection status was unknown, age-related changes in expanded clonotypes were potentially confounded. Conclusive comparison of naive and antigen-experienced compartments was prevented by the profiling of bulk unsorted PBMCs. Observed TCR beta diversity per million T cells fell roughly linearly with age, and a significant reduction was already apparent by age about 43. The long-lived group showed more naive CD4+ T cells, fewer expanded clones and increased TCR diversity than the aged group, suggesting age selection. Observed TCR beta diversity correlated strongly with the percentage of naive T cells measured by flow cytometry. Estimates of total diversity from one million sequenced T cells were regarded as lower bounds and underestimates.

This clonotype was counted at least ten times. Its antigen is not yet known. No base-level quality is on record; no much larger clone is a single base apart. The chain couples TRBV5-1 to TRBJ1-1, and TRBD1 matches 7 of the central bases. This clonotype was sampled from a woman between 18 and 29 years old in good health. The source material was blood. The DNA sequence is as follows: TGCGCCAGCTCGACAGGGACTGAAGCTTTCTTT. Its protein is CASSTGTEAFF.